This entry lists 26 T cell receptor beta chains sequenced from one sample in a study of blood T cells in healthy people across ages. Next came a second PCR, run for roughly 6 to 11 cycles, which used a sample-barcoded 5' primer along with a J-beta primer mix. TCRdb reanalysed the 5' RACE reads using MiXCR and keeps one entry per CDR3 protein. The table lists approximately 1.5 million distinct CDR3 sequences, about 35% of them singletons. Sequences were obtained from blood. The origin of the receptors is a woman aged 30 to 39 in good health.

The V call is TRBV10-3, the J call TRBJ2-3; D is undetermined. Germline CDR1 is ENHRY and CDR2 is SYGVKD. V gave up 7 bases and J gave up 0 bases, with 8 bases separating them. The CDR3 runs 13 residues. The CDR3 loop reads CAITSGSTDTQYF. The CDR3 coding sequence is TGTGCCATCACCTCAGGAAGCACAGATACGCAGTATTTT.

V and J are TRBV5-1 and TRBJ2-7, with D possibly matching TRBD1 (6 bases). CDR3 size: 15 residues. V lost 5 bases, J lost 0 bases, and 15 bases lay in between. The germline V gene has CDR1 SGHRS and CDR2 YFSETQ. Written as DNA, the CDR3 is TGCGCCAGCAGGCAGGCCGGGACAAACTCCTACGAGCAGTACTTC. It translates to CASRQAGTNSYEQYF.

This clonotype came up a few times. CDR3 nucleotides: TGTGCCAGCAGCCCCCTCGGTGGCAGGTGGGGGCCTACCTACGAGCAGTACTTC. Translation: CASSPLGGRWGPTYEQYF. The chain combines TRBV5-5 with TRBJ2-7; D possibly corresponds to TRBD1 (6 bases). The CDR3 has 18 amino acids. Trimming removed 4 bases at V and 2 bases at J, with 25 bases between. Germline assignment: CDR1 SGHKS and CDR2 YYEKEE (reference sequence).

This rearrangement joins TRBV7-8 to TRBJ2-1; D remains unclear. CDR1 is SGHVS and CDR2 is FQNEAQ in the germline V gene. Trimming took off 4 bases at V and 12 bases at J, with 16 bases between the two ends. The CDR3 runs to 13 residues. CDR3 DNA sequence: TGTGCCAGCAGCTCCGGGTCTGGGGATGGGCAGTTCTTC. Its translation: CASSSGSGDGQFF.

This clonotype turned up a few times. The chain recombines TRBV19 with TRBJ1-2; TRBD1 matches at 9 bases. The CDR3 totals 15 residues. Per the germline V gene, CDR1 is LNHDA and CDR2 is SQIVND (reference sequence). V was clipped by 7 bases and J by 3 bases; unmatched bases: 9. The DNA for the CDR3 is TGTGCCAGTAATCGGCCGGGACAGGGCGACTATGGCTACACCTTC. The encoded protein is CASNRPGQGDYGYTF.

This clonotype has more than one count but fewer than ten. This may come from a read error, since a much larger clone is one base off. The V and J genes are TRBV11-2 and TRBJ2-7; 10 nucleotides line up with TRBD2. Trimming took 4 bases from V and 2 from J; bases not matched to a gene: 2. The V gene's germline CDR1 is SGHAT and CDR2 FQNNGV. This CDR3 contains 14 residues. The chain's CDR3 is CASSWTSGPYEQYF. As DNA, the CDR3 is TGTGCCAGCAGCTGGACTAGCGGCCCCTACGAGCAGTACTTC.

The chain is built from TRBV4-1 and TRBJ2-1; TRBD2 aligns across 8 bases. V trimming: 0 bases; J trimming: 15 bases; junction bases outside the gene matches: 13. Germline V CDR1 and CDR2: MGHRA, YSYEKL. This CDR3 spans 15 amino acids. As DNA, the CDR3 is TGCGCCAGCAGCCAAGATCATAACGGGAGGGTAGATGGGTTCTTC. Translating gives CASSQDHNGRVDGFF.

This clonotype was seen only a few times. The chain links TRBV7-3 to TRBJ2-5, with D perhaps matching TRBD1 (6 bases). The CDR3 contains 15 residues. CDR1 and CDR2 from the germline V gene are SGHTA and FQGTGA. The V and J ends lost 9 bases and 4 bases respectively, with 21 bases between them. CDR3 coding DNA: TGTGCCAGTAGAGGGGGTTCGGTACTTCGAGAGACCCAGTACTTC. It translates to CASRGGSVLRETQYF.

This clonotype has just a few counts. V usage is TRBV20-1 and J usage is TRBJ2-1; the match to TRBD1 covers 7 bases. The CDR3 has 14 residues. Germline V CDR1 and CDR2: DFQATT, SNEGSKA (reference sequence). J was trimmed by 7 bases and V by 6 bases; bases with no gene match: 12. The CDR3 DNA is TGCAGTGCCGTCCAGACAGGGTTAAGGAATGAGCAGTTCTTC. Translating gives CSAVQTGLRNEQFF.

This sequence joins TRBV6-1 and TRBJ2-5, with D possibly matching TRBD2 (7 bases). The CDR3 spans 15 residues. Trimming cost V 6 bases and J 4 bases, with 18 bases left between them. The germline CDR1 and CDR2 sequences are MNHNS and SASEGT. The CDR3 DNA is TGTGCCAGCAGCTCGAGGGGGGGCGCGGGAGAGACCCAGTACTTC. It specifies CASSSRGGAGETQYF.

The chain links TRBV11-2 to TRBJ2-3, with D perhaps matching TRBD2 (6 bases). The CDR3 loop spans 15 amino acids. The ends were cut back, 5 bases at V and 1 base at J, with 13 bases in the middle. Germline CDR1 and CDR2: SGHAT and FQNNGV. The CDR3 sequence: CASSPTGRRTDTQYF. CDR3 DNA: TGTGCCAGCAGCCCAACCGGGAGACGCACAGATACGCAGTATTTT.

This chain joins TRBV5-1 and TRBJ1-6; 9 nucleotides agree with TRBD1. Per the germline V gene, CDR1 is SGHRS and CDR2 is YFSETQ. The CDR3 length is 16 residues. With V trimmed by 4 bases and J by 8 bases, 10 bases remained unmatched. The CDR3 DNA follows: TGCGCCAGCAGCATACAGGACAGGGGAGTTTATTCACCCCTCCACTTT. Amino acid sequence: CASSIQDRGVYSPLHF.

This clonotype was seen more than once but under ten times. The V and J genes are TRBV7-9 and TRBJ1-4; TRBD1 matches 7 bases. With 5 bases clipped from V and 0 bases from J, the junction kept 9 bases outside the gene matches. Germline loops: CDR1 SEHNR, CDR2 FQNEAQ (reference sequence). The CDR3 runs to 17 residues. The CDR3 is CASSPSDRSATNEKLFF. As DNA, the CDR3 is TGTGCCAGCAGCCCGTCGGACAGGAGTGCAACTAATGAAAAACTGTTTTTT.

A few counts support this clonotype. This sequence joins TRBV5-1 and TRBJ2-7; 7 bases are a match to TRBD1. Unmatched junction bases numbered 7, after V lost 2 bases and J lost 2 bases. The germline CDR1 and CDR2 sequences are SGHRS and YFSETQ. This CDR3 is built from 15 residues. The CDR3 nucleotides read TGCGCCAGCAGCTTTAATCCGGGACAGACCTACGAGCAGTACTTC. Its protein is CASSFNPGQTYEQYF.

The chain links TRBV5-1 to TRBJ2-7, with D perhaps TRBD1 (5 bases). Trimming left V 2 bases short and J 5 bases short, with 14 bases between. This CDR3 is built from 14 residues. Per the germline V gene, CDR1 is SGHRS and CDR2 is YFSETQ. DNA of the CDR3: TGCGCCAGCAGCTTAGGCAGGGAACGGGACGAGCAGTACTTC. It translates to CASSLGRERDEQYF.

This chain's CDR3 is CASSSWTGVNTEAFF. CDR3 coding DNA: TGTGCCAGCAGTTCCTGGACAGGCGTGAACACTGAAGCTTTCTTT. The chain uses TRBV12-3 or TRBV12-4 and TRBJ1-1, with 7 bases identical to TRBD1. The ends lost 4 bases at V and 0 bases at J; junction bases unmatched: 5. The CDR3 loop spans 15 amino acids.

The rearrangement uses TRBV14 and TRBJ2-1, with TRBD2 as a possible D gene (6 bases). Germline V gene sequence: CDR1 SGHDN, CDR2 FVKESK. There are 14 residues in the CDR3. The germline V and J ends were trimmed by 5 bases and 9 bases, with 17 bases remaining between them. The CDR3 DNA is TGTGCCAGCAGCAACCCAGGAGGGCTCGGTGAGCAGTTCTTC. It encodes CASSNPGGLGEQFF.

This clonotype was observed once. V is TRBV5-1 and J is TRBJ1-1, with 8 bases that match TRBD1. J gave up 5 bases and V 0 bases, and 6 bases lay outside the gene matches. The CDR3 sequence is 15 residues long. Germline V gives CDR1 SGHRS, CDR2 YFSETQ. The chain's CDR3 is CASSLGDRTRTEAFF. DNA for the CDR3: TGCGCCAGCAGCTTGGGGGACAGGACGCGGACTGAAGCTTTCTTT.

In its sample, this clonotype was seen a few times. CDR3 nucleotide sequence: TGTGCCTGGAGTTCCGGACAGGGGCGAGGCTACACCTTC. Its translation is CAWSSGQGRGYTF. The chain couples TRBV30 to TRBJ1-2, with 9 nucleotides matching TRBD1. V lost 2 bases and J lost 8; bases outside the gene matches: 6. Germline CDR1 reads GTSNPN; CDR2 reads SVGIG (reference sequence). The CDR3 has 13 amino acids.

The sample holds a few counts of this clonotype. CDR3 bases: TGCAGTGCTAGATCCGATGACAGGAGGGGGAACTACGAGCAGTACTTC. Its protein product is CSARSDDRRGNYEQYF. This rearrangement joins TRBV20-1 to TRBJ2-7; D is perhaps TRBD1 or TRBD2 (6 bases each). Between the trimmed V and J ends, which lost 2 bases and 3 bases, there was a span of 20 bases. The CDR3 has 16 residues. The V gene's germline CDR1 is DFQATT and CDR2 SNEGSKA (reference sequence).

This clonotype was detected only a few times. The chain uses TRBV20-1 and TRBJ2-1; tentative D call: TRBD2 (5 bases). V was trimmed by 1 base and J by 5 bases, leaving 9 bases between them. This CDR3 has 13 amino acids. CDR1 and CDR2 (germline): DFQATT, SNEGSKA (reference sequence). In DNA, the CDR3 is TGCAGTGCTAGAGGCGGGTCAGACAATGAGCAGTTCTTC. Translating gives CSARGGSDNEQFF.

The rearrangement joins TRBV5-5 to TRBJ1-5, with D possibly matching TRBD1 (6 bases). Trimming pared 3 bases from V and 7 bases from J, leaving 14 bases between. CDR3 size: 14 residues. CDR1 and CDR2 from the germline V gene are SGHKS and YYEKEE (reference sequence). CDR3 sequence (DNA): TGTGCCAGCAGCTCCTCACAGGGTATACAGCCCCAGCATTTT. Its translation: CASSSSQGIQPQHF.

This clonotype was detected a few times. This chain uses TRBV28 with TRBJ2-3, with 8 bases fitting TRBD1. This CDR3 is 18 amino acids long. Germline CDR1 MDHEN, CDR2 SYDVKM. Trimming at V came to 5 bases and at J to 4 bases, leaving 17 bases not matched to a gene. CDR3 sequence reads: CASSTAGTGGFSADTQYF. The CDR3 DNA follows: TGTGCCAGCAGTACCGCCGGGACAGGTGGCTTTAGCGCAGATACGCAGTATTTT. The entire variable domain, with the rest obtained from reference TRBV28 and TRBJ2-3, is as follows: DVKVTQSSRYLVKRTGEKVFLECVQDMDHENMFWYRQDPGLGLRLIYFSYDVKMKEKGDIPEGYSVSREKKERFSLILESASTNQTSMYLCASSTAGTGGFSADTQYFGPGTRLTVL.

This clonotype was recorded many times. V is TRBV29-1 and J is TRBJ1-1, with TRBD1 as a possible D gene (5 bases). The CDR3 extends over 13 amino acids. CDR1 and CDR2 from the germline V gene are SQVTM and ANQGSEA. V lost 8 bases, J lost 1 base, and 14 bases lay in between. CDR3 protein: CSLSTATNTEAFF. CDR3 nucleotides: TGCAGCCTCTCGACAGCTACGAACACTGAAGCTTTCTTT. The variable domain in full, with the rest retrieved from reference TRBV29-1 and TRBJ1-1, is SAVISQKPSRDICQRGTSLTIQCQVDSQVTMMFWYRQQPGQSLTLIATANQGSEATYESGFVIDKFPISRPNLTFSTLTVSNMSPEDSSIYLCSLSTATNTEAFFGQGTRLTVV.

This clonotype was recorded a few times. The chain employs TRBV9 and TRBJ2-7, with 9 bases matching TRBD1. The ends lost 4 bases at V and 3 bases at J; junction bases unmatched: 11. This CDR3 spans 16 amino acids. The germline CDR1 and CDR2 sequences are SGDLS and YYNGEE. The CDR3, as DNA: TGTGCCAGCAGCCCCGGTGGGGGACAGGGTCTCTACGAGCAGTACTTC. Protein product: CASSPGGGQGLYEQYF.

This clonotype has just a few counts. This sequence joins TRBV13 and TRBJ2-7; TRBD1 matches at 7 bases. With 0 bases clipped from V and 7 bases from J, the junction kept 6 bases outside the gene matches. Germline values: CDR1 PRHDT, CDR2 FYEKMQ (reference sequence). The CDR3 has 14 residues. In DNA, the CDR3 is TGTGCCAGCAGCTTAGGCCACAGGGGTGGTGAGCAGTACTTC. Its protein is CASSLGHRGGEQYF.